The 18 T cell receptor beta chains in this list originate from one sample, sequenced in a study of beta chain features in type 1 diabetes. All of the isolated RNA was reverse transcribed, so expressed TCRB transcripts were sequenced. Data came from immunoSEQ multiplex PCR; TCRdb stores just in-frame clones and leaves some out. The table includes roughly 610,000 clones, 15% to 17% detected once. Sequenced material: naive CD4+ T cells from blood. The receptors stem from a man between 18 and 35 years old in good health.

This clone was picked up a small number of times. The CDR3 loop is CASSQAGTLYEQYF. The CDR3 region has the DNA TGCGCCAGCAGCCAAGCCGGGACTCTCTACGAGCAGTACTTC. The chain has TRBV4-3 and TRBJ2-7; D perhaps matches TRBD2 (6 bases). V lost 1 base, J lost 3 bases, and 10 bases lay in between. This CDR3 comprises 14 residues. The V gene's germline CDR1 is LGHNA and CDR2 YSLEER.

The chain is built from TRBV9 and TRBJ1-6; no clear D. Germline loops: CDR1 SGDLS, CDR2 YYNGEE. This CDR3 is built from 16 residues. V lost 2 bases and J lost 0, with 9 bases in between. CDR3 loop: CASSVAVSSYNSPLHF. DNA for the CDR3: TGTGCCAGCAGCGTCGCAGTGAGCTCCTATAATTCACCCCTCCACTTT.

This clone was seen only a few times. The V and J genes are TRBV7-9 and TRBJ1-5; D gene uncertain. Trimming shortened V by 1 base and J by 1 base, and 5 bases separated the two germline ends. From germline, CDR1 is SEHNR and CDR2 FQNEAQ (reference sequence). The CDR3 is 14 amino acids. CDR3: CASSLERSNQPQHF. The CDR3 DNA sequence: TGTGCCAGCAGCTTAGAGCGGAGCAATCAGCCCCAGCATTTT.

This clone has at least ten counts. This chain joins TRBV10-3 and TRBJ2-1; 9 nucleotides agree with TRBD2. Germline CDR1 is ENHRY and CDR2 is SYGVKD. This CDR3 is 15 amino acids long. Trimming at V came to 5 bases and at J to 1 base, leaving 3 bases not matched to a gene. CDR3 sequence (DNA): TGTGCCATCAGTCCAGCGGGAGGATCCTACAATGAGCAGTTCTTC. Translating gives CAISPAGGSYNEQFF.

This sequence joins TRBV28 and TRBJ1-3; no definite D call. This CDR3 has 15 amino acids. Germline assignment: CDR1 MDHEN and CDR2 SYDVKM. The ends were cut back, 2 bases at V and 0 bases at J, with 8 bases in the middle. The CDR3 sequence: CASSLVQSSGNTIYF. CDR3 bases: TGTGCCAGCAGTTTAGTGCAGAGCTCTGGAAACACCATATATTTT.

The chain links TRBV2 to TRBJ1-6; D remains unclear. Trimming shortened V by 4 bases and J by 7 bases, and 11 bases separated the two germline ends. In germline, CDR1 is SNHLY, CDR2 FYNNEI. This CDR3 is built from 14 residues. CDR3: CASSVFGSNSPLHF. CDR3 in DNA: TGTGCCAGCAGTGTTTTTGGCAGCAATTCACCCCTCCACTTT.

The V call is TRBV4-3, the J call TRBJ1-2; no reliable D call. The CDR3 is made up of 15 amino acids. Deletions cut 0 bases from V and 4 bases from J, with 12 bases between. Germline CDR1 is LGHNA and CDR2 is YSLEER. CDR3 region: CASSQDIWASYGYTF. DNA for the CDR3: TGCGCCAGCAGCCAAGATATATGGGCTTCCTATGGCTACACCTTC.

J is TRBJ1-2 and V is TRBV20-1, with D possibly matching TRBD1 (6 bases). Trimming stripped 6 bases from V and 8 bases from J, with 13 bases between. The CDR3 totals 11 residues. Germline loops: CDR1 DFQATT, CDR2 SNEGSKA (reference sequence). The CDR3 nucleotides read TGCAGTGCCAGACGGACAGCCGGCTACACCTTC. Its protein product is CSARRTAGYTF.

To note about this clone: Other DNA sequences in the same sample also yield this CDR3. The rearrangement links TRBV20-1 to TRBJ2-7; D unclear. Trimming took off 5 bases at V and 7 bases at J, with 9 bases between the two ends. The CDR3 has 10 amino acids. CDR1 DFQATT and CDR2 SNEGSKA come from the germline V gene (reference sequence). This chain's CDR3 is CSAPLREQYF. The CDR3 region has the DNA TGCAGTGCTCCTCTCCGGGAGCAGTACTTC.

A few counts support this clone. This rearrangement joins TRBV18 to TRBJ2-7; 10 positions agree with TRBD1. Looked up from germline, CDR1 is KGHSH and CDR2 is LQKENI. The junction had 10 bases not matched to a gene; V was cut back by 3 bases and J by 2 bases. The CDR3 contains 17 residues. The chain's CDR3 is CASSPKNLGQGAYEQYF. CDR3 sequence (DNA): TGTGCCAGCTCACCCAAAAACCTTGGACAGGGGGCCTACGAGCAGTACTTC.

The V call is TRBV28, the J call TRBJ2-7; 8 nucleotides align to TRBD1. Germline V gene lookup returns CDR1 MDHEN and CDR2 SYDVKM. CDR3 length equals 15 residues. J was trimmed by 7 bases and V by 1 base; bases with no gene match: 9. CDR3 residues: CASSLSRTGGREQYF. The CDR3 DNA reads as TGTGCCAGCAGTTTATCCAGAACAGGGGGGAGGGAGCAGTACTTC.

This clone was seen more than once but under ten times. The rearrangement uses TRBV20-1 and TRBJ2-7; no reliable D call. V lost 8 bases to trimming and J lost 5 bases, with 4 bases between them. This CDR3 contains 8 residues. The germline gives CDR1 DFQATT, CDR2 SNEGSKA (reference sequence). CDR3 sequence: CSTNEQYF. The CDR3 DNA reads as TGCAGTACAAACGAGCAGTACTTC.

This clone was picked up a small number of times. The rearrangement links TRBV23-1 to TRBJ2-7, with D tentatively TRBD1 (5 bases). TRBV23-1 is filed as an ORF, its function uncertain. This CDR3 spans 17 amino acids. Trimming removed 0 bases from V and 0 bases from J, with 15 bases in between. This CDR3 is CASSQSTETVFSYEQYF. In DNA form, the CDR3 reads TGCGCCAGCAGTCAATCGACAGAGACGGTATTCTCCTACGAGCAGTACTTC.

This clone was picked up a small number of times. This chain connects TRBV30 to TRBJ1-4, with TRBD1 matching over 9 bases. Per the germline V gene, CDR1 is GTSNPN and CDR2 is SVGIG (reference sequence). CDR3 length equals 14 residues. V dropped 5 bases and J dropped 7; count of bases not matched to a gene: 8. The CDR3 sequence: CAWLEQGAGEKLFF. CDR3 DNA sequence: TGTGCCTGGCTGGAACAGGGGGCGGGTGAAAAACTGTTTTTT.

The CDR3 protein is CSARSVDTIYF. CDR3 nucleotides: TGCAGTGCGAGATCGGTCGACACCATATATTTT. The rearrangement joins TRBV20-1 to TRBJ1-3, with D unresolved. The CDR3 is 11 amino acids. Trimming shortened V by 6 bases and J by 8 bases, and 11 bases separated the two germline ends. Germline V gene lookup returns CDR1 DFQATT and CDR2 SNEGSKA (reference sequence).

CDR3 DNA: TGTGCCAGCAGCTTAGGGTACAAAAAAGACCTCAATGAGCAGTTCTTC. As protein: CASSLGYKKDLNEQFF. V gene TRBV7-9 combines with J gene TRBJ2-1; D is ambiguous. Germline V gene data show CDR1 as SEHNR and CDR2 as FQNEAQ (reference sequence). CDR3 length equals 16 residues. Trimming pared 1 base from V and 6 bases from J, leaving 16 bases between.

The gene calls are TRBV4-3 and TRBJ2-1; a possible D gene is TRBD1 (6 bases). V was clipped by 1 base and J by 6 bases, with 13 bases between them. The CDR3 extends over 15 amino acids. Germline CDR1 is LGHNA and CDR2 is YSLEER. The chain's CDR3 is CASSQVQGKFNEQFF. CDR3 coding DNA: TGCGCCAGCAGCCAAGTTCAGGGGAAATTCAATGAGCAGTTCTTC.

The V call is TRBV10-3, the J call TRBJ2-3; D perhaps matches TRBD1 (6 bases). Trimming stripped 6 bases from V and 5 bases from J, with 18 bases between. This CDR3 is 15 amino acids long. Germline CDR1 and CDR2: ENHRY and SYGVKD. CDR3 DNA sequence: TGTGCCATCAGCCAGTCGCCAGGGGCGGAAGATACGCAGTATTTT. It yields the protein CAISQSPGAEDTQYF.